This entry lists 14 T cell receptor beta chains sequenced from one sample in a study of T-cell memory formation after mild COVID-19. TCRdb processed the 5' RACE reads anew with MiXCR; each CDR3 protein has one entry. The sample holds 300,000 to 400,000 distinct CDR3 sequences; 13% to 15% are singletons and the top ten take 20% to 25%. Sample: PBMCs or a T cell subset sorted from them (not recorded which). These receptors originate from a young man who had mild COVID-19 (a few samples of this study predate the infection). Cell type and time point are not known.

The chain is built from TRBV27 and TRBJ2-5, with unresolved D. Germline values: CDR1 MNHEY, CDR2 SMNVEV (reference sequence). The CDR3 length is 14 residues. V dropped 5 bases and J dropped 2 bases, with 12 bases sitting between them. This CDR3 is CASSVEMSQETQYF. CDR3 sequence (DNA): TGTGCCAGCAGTGTGGAAATGAGTCAAGAGACCCAGTACTTC.

This clonotype was found many times. V usage is TRBV11-2 and J usage is TRBJ2-3, with a weak D call TRBD2 (6 bases). CDR3 length: 14 amino acids. Germline loops: CDR1 SGHAT, CDR2 FQNNGV. Trimming stripped 0 bases from V and 7 bases from J, with 11 bases between. The CDR3 bases are TGTGCCAGCAGCTTAGATGGGGAGGTGCATACGCAGTATTTT. Translating gives CASSLDGEVHTQYF.

This clonotype was counted a few times. The chain combines TRBV5-1 with TRBJ2-3; TRBD2 aligns across 13 bases. J lost 7 bases, V lost 4 bases, and 9 bases had no gene match. The CDR3 has 16 residues. Looked up from germline, CDR1 is SGHRS and CDR2 is YFSETQ. CDR3 region: CASSTGLAGVGNTQYF. The CDR3 DNA follows: TGCGCCAGCAGCACCGGACTAGCGGGGGTTGGGAATACGCAGTATTTT.

The V gene is TRBV4-2, the J gene TRBJ2-2, with a tentative D call TRBD1 (5 bases). V gave up 3 bases and J gave up 6 bases, with 20 bases separating them. CDR3 length: 17 amino acids. CDR1 LGHNA and CDR2 YNFKEQ come from the germline V gene. For the CDR3, the DNA is TGTGCCAGCAGCCAGGACACCACGATTGGTTTTTCCGGGGAGCTGTTTTTT. Its translation is CASSQDTTIGFSGELFF.

The chain recombines TRBV5-1 with TRBJ1-4, with TRBD1 matching 8 bases. The CDR3 loop spans 15 amino acids. The V gene end was trimmed by 0 bases and the J gene end by 5 bases; junction bases not matched to a gene: 3. Germline loops: CDR1 SGHRS, CDR2 YFSETQ. CDR3 amino acids: CASSLADRGNEKLFF. The CDR3 DNA follows: TGCGCCAGCAGCTTGGCTGACAGGGGAAATGAAAAACTGTTTTTT. Variable domain in full (rest from reference TRBV5-1 and TRBJ1-4): KAGVTQTPRYLIKTRGQQVTLSCSPISGHRSVSWYQQTPGQGLQFLFEYFSETQRNKGNFPGRFSGRQFSNSRSEMNVSTLELGDSALYLCASSLADRGNEKLFFGSGTQLSVL.

This clonotype has a count of ten or more. The chain joins TRBV7-9 to TRBJ1-1; D unclear. V was trimmed by 5 bases and J by 1 base, leaving 11 bases between them. Germline CDR1 and CDR2: SEHNR and FQNEAQ (reference sequence). The CDR3 spans 14 residues. The CDR3 sequence: CASSAPTSNTEAFF. The CDR3 coding sequence is TGTGCCAGCAGCGCCCCAACATCGAACACTGAAGCTTTCTTT.

This clonotype has just a few counts. J is TRBJ2-1 and V is TRBV7-9; 9 bases are shared with TRBD2. Losses at the gene ends were 10 bases for V and 4 bases for J; bases not matched to a gene: 11. Germline V gene lookup returns CDR1 SEHNR and CDR2 FQNEAQ (reference sequence). This CDR3 is built from 15 residues. The CDR3 reads CATVLRGGIYNEQFF. The DNA of the CDR3 is TGTGCCACCGTCCTGCGGGGGGGCATATACAATGAGCAGTTCTTC.

The chain has TRBV12-3 or TRBV12-4 and TRBJ2-1; D is possibly TRBD1 (5 bases). The CDR3 sequence is 15 residues long. V was pared by 1 base and J by 3 bases, with 10 bases between. The CDR3 is CASSLGQGFYNEQFF. Written as DNA, the CDR3 is TGTGCCAGCAGTTTAGGTCAGGGATTCTACAATGAGCAGTTCTTC.

The chain uses TRBV20-1 and TRBJ2-7; D not resolved. Germline V gene sequence: CDR1 DFQATT, CDR2 SNEGSKA (reference sequence). The CDR3 length is 14 residues. Trimming cost V 1 base and J 0 bases, with 10 bases left between them. The DNA of the CDR3 is TGCAGTGCTAGAGGCCAGCTAGTCTCCTACGAGCAGTACTTC. Its translation is CSARGQLVSYEQYF.

The chain joins TRBV4-1 to TRBJ2-3; D gene unclear. The CDR3 is made up of 17 amino acids. CDR1 and CDR2 from the germline V gene are MGHRA and YSYEKL. V was cut by 0 bases and J by 0 bases, with 13 bases left in between. As DNA, the CDR3 is TGCGCCAGCAGCCAAGATCCGACCCCAACTAGCACAGATACGCAGTATTTT. This gives the protein CASSQDPTPTSTDTQYF.

This clonotype was seen a few times. The chain employs TRBV20-1 and TRBJ1-4; TRBD1 aligns across 7 bases. The CDR3 length is 15 residues. Per germline, CDR1 DFQATT and CDR2 SNEGSKA (reference sequence). The ends lost 4 bases at V and 11 bases at J; junction bases unmatched: 16. The CDR3 is CSAKDRVSTAGKLFF. The CDR3 bases are TGCAGTGCTAAAGACAGGGTTTCAACGGCTGGGAAACTGTTTTTT.

J is TRBJ2-4 and V is TRBV4-2; a possible D gene is TRBD2 (6 bases). Germline-derived CDR1 and CDR2 are LGHNA and YNFKEQ. V shed 0 bases and J shed 0 bases, with 6 bases lying between them. The CDR3 is 15 residues long. CDR3 nucleotide sequence: TGTGCCAGCAGCCAAGAGGGGGGAGCCAAAAACATTCAGTACTTC. Its protein is CASSQEGGAKNIQYF.

This chain connects TRBV7-2 to TRBJ2-3; 7 bases are shared with TRBD1. The CDR3 has 16 residues. CDR1 and CDR2 (germline): SGHTA, FQGNSA. V lost 1 base and J lost 2; bases outside the gene matches: 6. The CDR3 DNA sequence: TGTGCCAGCAGCTTAGAGGGGGCCCGAACCACAGATACGCAGTATTTT. The encoded protein is CASSLEGARTTDTQYF.

CDR3 coding DNA: TGTGCCAGCAGGTTCGGGACAGGGGCGCATGTCCCCTACGAGCAGTACTTC. Protein product: CASRFGTGAHVPYEQYF. The chain carries TRBV2 and TRBJ2-7; 10 bases are shared with TRBD1. V dropped 6 bases and J dropped 2; count of bases not matched to a gene: 13. Per the germline V gene, CDR1 is SNHLY and CDR2 is FYNNEI. The CDR3 is made up of 17 amino acids.